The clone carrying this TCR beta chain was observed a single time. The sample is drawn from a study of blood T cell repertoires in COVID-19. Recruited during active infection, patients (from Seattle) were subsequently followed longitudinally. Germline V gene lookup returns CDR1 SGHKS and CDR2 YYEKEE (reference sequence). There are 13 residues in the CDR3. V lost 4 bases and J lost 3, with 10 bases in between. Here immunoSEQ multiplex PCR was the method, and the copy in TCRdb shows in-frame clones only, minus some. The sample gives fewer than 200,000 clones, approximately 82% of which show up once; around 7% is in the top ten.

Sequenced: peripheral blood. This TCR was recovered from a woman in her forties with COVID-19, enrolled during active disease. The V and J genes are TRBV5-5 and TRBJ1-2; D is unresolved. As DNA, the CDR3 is TGTGCCAGCAGCCAATCGTCGGACTATGGCTACACCTTC. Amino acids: CASSQSSDYGYTF.